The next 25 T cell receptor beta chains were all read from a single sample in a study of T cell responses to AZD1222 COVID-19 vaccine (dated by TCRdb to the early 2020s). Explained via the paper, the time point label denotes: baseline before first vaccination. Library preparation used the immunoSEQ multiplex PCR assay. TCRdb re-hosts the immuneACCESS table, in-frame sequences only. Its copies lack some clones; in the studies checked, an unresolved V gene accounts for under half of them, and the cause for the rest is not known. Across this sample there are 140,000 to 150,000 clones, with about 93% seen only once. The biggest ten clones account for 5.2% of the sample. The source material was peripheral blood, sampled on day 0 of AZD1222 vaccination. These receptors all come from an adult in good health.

The CDR3 protein is CSYFGPSGSSYNEQFF. Written as DNA, the CDR3 is TGCAGCTACTTTGGACCCTCCGGGAGTTCCTACAATGAGCAGTTCTTC. The chain couples TRBV29-1 to TRBJ2-1; possibly TRBD2 for D (6 bases). V was pared by 8 bases and J by 1 base, with 21 bases between. The CDR3 spans 16 residues. CDR1 and CDR2 (germline): SQVTM, ANQGSEA.

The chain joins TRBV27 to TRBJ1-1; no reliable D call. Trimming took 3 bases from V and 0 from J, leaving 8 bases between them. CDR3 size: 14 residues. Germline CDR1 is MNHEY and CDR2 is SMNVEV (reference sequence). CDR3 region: CASSFRSMNTEAFF. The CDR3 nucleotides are TGTGCCAGCAGTTTCCGGAGTATGAACACTGAAGCTTTCTTT.

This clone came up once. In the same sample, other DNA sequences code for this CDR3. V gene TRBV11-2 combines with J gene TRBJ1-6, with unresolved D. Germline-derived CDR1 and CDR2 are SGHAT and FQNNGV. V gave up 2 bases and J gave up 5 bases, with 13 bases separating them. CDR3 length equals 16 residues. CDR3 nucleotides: TGTGCCAGCAGCTTAAGTCGGACGGGGAATAATTCACCCCTCCACTTT. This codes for CASSLSRTGNNSPLHF.

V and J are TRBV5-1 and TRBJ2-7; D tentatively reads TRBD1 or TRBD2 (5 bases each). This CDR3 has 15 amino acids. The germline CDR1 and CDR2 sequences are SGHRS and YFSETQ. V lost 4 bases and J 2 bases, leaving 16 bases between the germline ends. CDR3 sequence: CASSTGTQGPYEQYF. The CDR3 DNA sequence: TGCGCCAGCAGCACCGGGACCCAAGGGCCCTACGAGCAGTACTTC.

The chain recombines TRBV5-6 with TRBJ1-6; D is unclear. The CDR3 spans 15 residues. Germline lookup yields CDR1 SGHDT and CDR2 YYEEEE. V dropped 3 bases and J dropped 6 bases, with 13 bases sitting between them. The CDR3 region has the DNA TGTGCCAGCAGCTCCCCGGGTCGATTTAATTCACCCCTCCACTTT. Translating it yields CASSSPGRFNSPLHF.

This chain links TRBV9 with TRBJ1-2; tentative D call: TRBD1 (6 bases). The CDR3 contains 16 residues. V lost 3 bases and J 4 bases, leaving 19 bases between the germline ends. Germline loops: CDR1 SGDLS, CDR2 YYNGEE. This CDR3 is CASSGWGQGMLYGYTF. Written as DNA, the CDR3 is TGTGCCAGCAGCGGGTGGGGGCAGGGGATGCTCTATGGCTACACCTTC.

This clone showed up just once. The CDR3: CASTSGTSGRPSYNEQFF. The DNA for the CDR3 is TGTGCCAGCACCTCCGGGACTAGCGGGAGACCCTCCTACAATGAGCAGTTCTTC. The V call is TRBV3-1 (or the pseudogene TRBV3-2), the J call TRBJ2-1; 14 bases align to TRBD2. V gave up 7 bases and J gave up 0 bases; unmatched junction bases: 8. The CDR3 is made up of 18 amino acids. CDR1 is LGHDT and CDR2 is YNNKEL in the germline V gene (reference sequence).

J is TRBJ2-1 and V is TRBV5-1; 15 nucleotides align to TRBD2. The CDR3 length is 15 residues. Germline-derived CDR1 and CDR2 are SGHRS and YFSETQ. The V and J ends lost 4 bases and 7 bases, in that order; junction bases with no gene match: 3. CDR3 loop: CASSIGTSGGNEQFF. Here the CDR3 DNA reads TGCGCCAGCAGCATCGGGACTAGCGGGGGGAATGAGCAGTTCTTC.

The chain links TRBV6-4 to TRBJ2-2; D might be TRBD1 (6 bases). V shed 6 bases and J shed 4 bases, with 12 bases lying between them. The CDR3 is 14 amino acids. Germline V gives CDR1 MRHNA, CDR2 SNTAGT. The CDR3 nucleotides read TGTGCCAGCAGCCTAGTAGGGGGCACCGGGGAGCTGTTTTTT. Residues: CASSLVGGTGELFF.

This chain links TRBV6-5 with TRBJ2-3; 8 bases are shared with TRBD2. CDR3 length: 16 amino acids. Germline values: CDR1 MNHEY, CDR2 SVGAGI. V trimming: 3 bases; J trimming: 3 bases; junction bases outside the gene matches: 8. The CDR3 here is CASSYGPRGATDTQYF. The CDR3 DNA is TGTGCCAGCAGTTATGGTCCGCGGGGGGCGACAGATACGCAGTATTTT.

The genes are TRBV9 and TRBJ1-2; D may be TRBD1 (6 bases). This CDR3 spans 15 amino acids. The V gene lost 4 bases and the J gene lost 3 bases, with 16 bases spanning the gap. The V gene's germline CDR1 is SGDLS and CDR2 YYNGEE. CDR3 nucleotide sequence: TGTGCCAGCAGCCCGCTGGACAGCCCCGACTATGGCTACACCTTC. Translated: CASSPLDSPDYGYTF.

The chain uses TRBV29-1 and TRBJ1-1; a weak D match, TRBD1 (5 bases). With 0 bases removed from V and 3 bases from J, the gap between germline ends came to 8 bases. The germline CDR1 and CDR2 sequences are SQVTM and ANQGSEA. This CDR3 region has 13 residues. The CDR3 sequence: CSVEEGGDTEAFF. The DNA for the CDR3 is TGCAGCGTTGAAGAGGGAGGGGACACTGAAGCTTTCTTT.

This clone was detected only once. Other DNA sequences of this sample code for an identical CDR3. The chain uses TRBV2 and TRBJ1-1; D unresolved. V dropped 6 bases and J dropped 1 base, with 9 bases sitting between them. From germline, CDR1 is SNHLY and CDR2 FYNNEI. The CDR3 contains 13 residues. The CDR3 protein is CASSLDQNTEAFF. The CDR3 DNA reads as TGTGCCAGCAGCTTGGATCAGAACACTGAAGCTTTCTTT.

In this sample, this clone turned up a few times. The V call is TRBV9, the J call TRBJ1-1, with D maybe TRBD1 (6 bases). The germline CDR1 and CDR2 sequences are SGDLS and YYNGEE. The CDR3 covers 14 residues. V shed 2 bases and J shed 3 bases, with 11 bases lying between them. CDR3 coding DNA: TGTGCCAGCAGCGTCGCGTCAGGGGACACTGAAGCTTTCTTT. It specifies CASSVASGDTEAFF.

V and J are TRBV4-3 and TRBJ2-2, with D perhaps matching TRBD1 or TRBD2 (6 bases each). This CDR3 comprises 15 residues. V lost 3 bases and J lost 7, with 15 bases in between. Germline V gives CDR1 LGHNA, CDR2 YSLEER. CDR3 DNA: TGCGCCAGCAGCCAGACGGGGGCATTGGGCGGGGAGCTGTTTTTT. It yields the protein CASSQTGALGGELFF.

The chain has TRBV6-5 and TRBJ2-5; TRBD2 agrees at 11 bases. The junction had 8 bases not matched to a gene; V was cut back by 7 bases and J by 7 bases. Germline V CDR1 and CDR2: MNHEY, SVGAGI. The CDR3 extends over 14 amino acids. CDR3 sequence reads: CASTLAGGRGTQYF. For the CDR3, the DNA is TGTGCCAGCACCCTAGCGGGGGGACGCGGGACCCAGTACTTC.

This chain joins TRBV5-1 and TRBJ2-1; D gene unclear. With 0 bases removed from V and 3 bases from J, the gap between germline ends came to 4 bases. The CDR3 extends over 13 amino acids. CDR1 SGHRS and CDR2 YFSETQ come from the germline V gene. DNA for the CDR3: TGCGCCAGCAGCTTGGACGGCTACAATGAGCAGTTCTTC. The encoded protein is CASSLDGYNEQFF.

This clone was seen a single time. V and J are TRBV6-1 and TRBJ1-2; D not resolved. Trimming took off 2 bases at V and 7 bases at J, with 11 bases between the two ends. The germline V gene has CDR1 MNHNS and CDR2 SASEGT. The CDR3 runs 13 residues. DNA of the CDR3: TGTGCCAGCAGTGAAAAGTGGTCGGGTGGCTACACCTTC. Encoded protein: CASSEKWSGGYTF.

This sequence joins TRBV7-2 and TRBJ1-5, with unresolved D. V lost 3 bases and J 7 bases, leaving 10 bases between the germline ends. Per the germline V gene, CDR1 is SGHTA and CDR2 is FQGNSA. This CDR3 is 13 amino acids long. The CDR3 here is CASSFEGAQPQHF. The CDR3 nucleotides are TGTGCCAGCAGCTTCGAGGGTGCGCAGCCCCAGCATTTT.

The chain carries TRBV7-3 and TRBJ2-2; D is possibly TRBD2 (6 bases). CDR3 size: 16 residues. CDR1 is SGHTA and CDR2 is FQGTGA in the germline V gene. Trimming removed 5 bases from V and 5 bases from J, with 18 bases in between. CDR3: CASSLRAGPGTGELFF. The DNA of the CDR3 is TGTGCCAGCAGCCTAAGGGCGGGGCCTGGGACCGGGGAGCTGTTTTTT.

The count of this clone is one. The CDR3 here is CASSEVSGPSGNTIYF. DNA for the CDR3: TGTGCCAGCAGTGAGGTTTCGGGACCCTCTGGAAACACCATATATTTT. This sequence joins TRBV2 and TRBJ1-3; TRBD1 might be the D (5 bases). Germline CDR1 SNHLY, CDR2 FYNNEI. Trimming took 3 bases from V and 0 from J, leaving 12 bases between them. The CDR3 contains 16 residues.

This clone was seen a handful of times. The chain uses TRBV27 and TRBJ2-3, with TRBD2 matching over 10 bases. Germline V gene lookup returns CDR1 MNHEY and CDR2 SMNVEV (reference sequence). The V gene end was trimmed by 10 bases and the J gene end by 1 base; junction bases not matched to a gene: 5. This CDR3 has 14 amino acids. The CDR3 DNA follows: TGTGCCACCTTGGGGACTAGCGGCACAGATACGCAGTATTTT. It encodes CATLGTSGTDTQYF.

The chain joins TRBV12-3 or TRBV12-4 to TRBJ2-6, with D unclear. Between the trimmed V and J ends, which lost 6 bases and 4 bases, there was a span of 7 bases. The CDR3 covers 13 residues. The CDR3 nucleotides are TGTGCCAGCAGAACAAACGGGGCCAACGTCCTGACTTTC. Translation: CASRTNGANVLTF.

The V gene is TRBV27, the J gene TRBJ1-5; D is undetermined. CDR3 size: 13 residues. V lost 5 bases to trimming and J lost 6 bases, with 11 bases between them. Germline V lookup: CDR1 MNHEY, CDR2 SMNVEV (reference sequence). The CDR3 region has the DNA TGTGCCAGCAGTAGGACCGGGGTTCAGCCCCAGCATTTT. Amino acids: CASSRTGVQPQHF.

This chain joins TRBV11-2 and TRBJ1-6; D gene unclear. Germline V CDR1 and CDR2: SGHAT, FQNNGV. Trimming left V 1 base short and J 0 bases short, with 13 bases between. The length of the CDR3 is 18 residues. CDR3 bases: TGTGCCAGCAGCTTAGGGCGGTTCGGGAGCTCCTATAATTCACCCCTCCACTTT. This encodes CASSLGRFGSSYNSPLHF.